This T cell receptor (beta chain) is from a study of OX40 agonist ivuxolimab in advanced cancers. Study findings and constraints: CD4+ and CD8+ blood T cells expanded clonally by week 6 at 0.1 to 3.0 mg/kg. Expanded peripheral T cell antigen specificity was not determined.

The assay was immunoSEQ multiplex PCR, and TCRdb's table has in-frame clones only and misses some. The repertoire has about 53,000 clones, about four fifths of them found once; the top ten carry about an eighth. At least ten counts were recorded for this clone. Its antigen is unidentified. Germline assignment: CDR1 SGHVS and CDR2 FQNEAQ. This CDR3 is 15 amino acids long. J was trimmed by 0 bases and V by 10 bases; bases with no gene match: 6. The chain couples TRBV7-8 to TRBJ2-6, with 7 bases fitting TRBD1. The source was CD4+ or CD8+ T cells sorted from blood, collected in a trial of the OX40 agonist ivuxolimab. The source of this sequence is an adult with an advanced solid tumor such as melanoma, head and neck, liver or kidney cancer. The CDR3 loop is CATRTGTSGANVLTF. The DNA for the CDR3 is TGTGCCACAAGGACAGGCACCTCTGGGGCCAACGTCCTGACTTTC.